One T cell receptor (beta chain) is described in this entry. These data come from a study of blood T cell repertoires in COVID-19. The overall study: Acute-phase and convalescent COVID-19 samples originated in the United States, Italy and Spain.

The CDR3 covers 17 residues. Germline lookup yields CDR1 LNHDA and CDR2 SQIVND (reference sequence). V was pared by 0 bases and J by 4 bases, with 10 bases of the junction left unmatched. Libraries were prepared by immunoSEQ multiplex PCR; TCRdb keeps only in-frame clonotypes and omits some of them. Here the sample spans approximately 110,000 clones, less than 85% being singletons. The sequence was obtained from a human donor in a cohort sampled during active or convalescent COVID-19. The V and J genes are TRBV19 and TRBJ2-3; 7 bases agree with TRBD1. Sequenced input: peripheral blood. The CDR3: CASSIEGKGAGADTQYF. The CDR3 nucleotides read TGTGCCAGTAGTATAGAAGGTAAGGGGGCAGGGGCAGATACGCAGTATTTT.